Below, 25 T cell receptor beta chains from the same sample are listed, as sequenced in a study of shared clonotypes between healthy human individuals. Terminally differentiated effector memory CD45RA+ cells were excluded from the naive CD8 cells, which were CD45RO-negative and positively selected for CCR7. Libraries were prepared by immunoSEQ multiplex PCR; TCRdb keeps only in-frame clonotypes and omits some of them. The sample comprises roughly 2,000,000 clones, about 95% of which are singletons, and under 1.5% rests with the top ten. The sequenced material came from naive CD8+ T cells sorted from blood. The receptor set was obtained from a man aged 18 to 30 in good health.

This sequence joins TRBV7-8 and TRBJ1-2, with D unclear. Germline V gene data show CDR1 as SGHVS and CDR2 as FQNEAQ. The CDR3 runs to 14 residues. The V and J ends lost 2 bases and 7 bases respectively, with 14 bases between them. The CDR3 DNA sequence: TGTGCCAGCAGCTTAATTGCGGGAGGACCTGGCTACACCTTC. It translates to CASSLIAGGPGYTF. Using reference TRBV7-8 and TRBJ1-2 for the parts outside the CDR3, the full variable domain is GAGVSQSPRYKVAKRGQDVALRCDPISGHVSLFWYQQALGQGPEFLTYFQNEAQLDKSGLPSDRFFAERPEGSVSTLKIQRTQQEDSAVYLCASSLIAGGPGYTFGSGTRLTVV.

The J gene is TRBJ2-2, the V gene TRBV6-6, with 9 nucleotides matching TRBD2. The germline V gene has CDR1 MNHNY and CDR2 SVGAGI (reference sequence). The CDR3 has 15 residues. The ends lost 6 bases at V and 4 bases at J; junction bases unmatched: 6. CDR3 nucleotides: TGTGCCAGCAGCGCAGCGGGGGGCGTCACCGGGGAGCTGTTTTTT. It yields the protein CASSAAGGVTGELFF.

This rearrangement joins TRBV6-1 to TRBJ2-5; D uncertain. CDR3 size: 15 residues. From germline, CDR1 is MNHNS and CDR2 SASEGT. Trimming shortened V by 8 bases and J by 5 bases, and 21 bases separated the two germline ends. Here the CDR3 DNA reads TGTGCCAGCCGCCCCGACGGCATGAAACAGGAGACCCAGTACTTC. Residues: CASRPDGMKQETQYF.

The CDR3 bases are TGTGCCAGCAGCTTGTCCCAGGGGCAAGGAGAGCAGTACTTC. It translates to CASSLSQGQGEQYF. V and J are TRBV5-5 and TRBJ2-7; the D gene is possibly TRBD1 (6 bases). Germline CDR1 and CDR2: SGHKS and YYEKEE (reference sequence). This CDR3 is 14 amino acids long. V was pared by 1 base and J by 7 bases, with 15 bases between. Using reference TRBV5-5 and TRBJ2-7 for the parts outside the CDR3, the full variable domain is DAGVTQSPTHLIKTRGQQVTLRCSPISGHKSVSWYQQVLGQGPQFIFQYYEKEERGRGNFPDRFSARQFPNYSSELNVNALLLGDSALYLCASSLSQGQGEQYFGPGTRLTVT.

J is TRBJ1-4 and V is TRBV25-1; D gene unclear. Trimming cost V 6 bases and J 7 bases, with 15 bases left between them. The length of the CDR3 is 14 residues. Germline V CDR1 and CDR2: MGHDK, SYGVNS. For the CDR3, the DNA is TGTGCCAGCAGCCCCTGGGAGGGAGGTGAAAAACTGTTTTTT. Protein product: CASSPWEGGEKLFF.

The chain links TRBV7-8 to TRBJ1-2; 7 bases agree with TRBD1. This CDR3 contains 18 residues. Germline V gene lookup returns CDR1 SGHVS and CDR2 FQNEAQ. Unmatched junction bases numbered 16, after V lost 5 bases and J lost 1 base. The chain's CDR3 is CASSPLGQGDGNNYGYTF. The CDR3, as DNA: TGTGCCAGCAGCCCCCTGGGCCAGGGGGATGGTAATAACTATGGCTACACCTTC.

The chain employs TRBV19 and TRBJ1-5; D is perhaps TRBD1 (5 bases). From germline, CDR1 is LNHDA and CDR2 SQIVND (reference sequence). The V gene lost 1 base and the J gene lost 5 bases, with 12 bases spanning the gap. There are 15 residues in the CDR3. CDR3 nucleotide sequence: TGTGCCAGTAGTATAGTAGGAGGGACTTATCAGCCCCAGCATTTT. It yields the protein CASSIVGGTYQPQHF. The whole variable domain, remainder taken from reference TRBV19 and TRBJ1-5, is DGGITQSPKYLFRKEGQNVTLSCEQNLNHDAMYWYRQDPGQGLRLIYYSQIVNDFQKGDIAEGYSVSREKKESFPLTVTSAQKNPTAFYLCASSIVGGTYQPQHFGDGTRLSIL.

The genes are TRBV5-6 and TRBJ2-1; 8 bases agree with TRBD2. The V and J ends lost 4 bases and 3 bases, in that order; junction bases with no gene match: 6. The CDR3 covers 15 residues. Germline CDR1 reads SGHDT; CDR2 reads YYEEEE. The CDR3 DNA follows: TGTGCCAGCAGCCCCACTAGCGGCCTCTACAATGAGCAGTTCTTC. Its protein is CASSPTSGLYNEQFF.

This clone was seen only a few times. V usage is TRBV16 and J usage is TRBJ1-2; D is unclear. Germline CDR1 and CDR2: KGHSY and FQNENV. V lost 4 bases and J 3 bases, leaving 12 bases between the germline ends. There are 14 residues in the CDR3. This CDR3 reads CASSPNMEDYGYTF. The CDR3 nucleotides are TGTGCCAGCAGCCCGAACATGGAAGACTATGGCTACACCTTC.

The rearrangement joins TRBV2 to TRBJ2-1, with TRBD2 matching over 9 bases. CDR1 is SNHLY and CDR2 is FYNNEI in the germline V gene. V gave up 3 bases and J gave up 7 bases; unmatched junction bases: 4. The CDR3 loop spans 14 amino acids. CDR3 sequence reads: CASSEAGGWNEQFF. CDR3 sequence (DNA): TGTGCCAGCAGTGAGGCGGGAGGGTGGAATGAGCAGTTCTTC.

This chain connects TRBV18 to TRBJ1-1; weak D call: TRBD1 (6 bases). The germline V gene has CDR1 KGHSH and CDR2 LQKENI. Trimming left V 6 bases short and J 3 bases short, with 11 bases between. The CDR3 is made up of 13 amino acids. The CDR3 nucleotides are TGTGCCAGCTCTCTACAGGGACACACTGAAGCTTTCTTT. It translates to CASSLQGHTEAFF. Variable domain in full (rest from reference TRBV18 and TRBJ1-1): NAGVMQNPRHLVRRRGQEARLRCSPMKGHSHVYWYRQLPEEGLKFMVYLQKENIIDESGMPKERFSAEFPKEGPSILRIQQVVRGDSAAYFCASSLQGHTEAFFGQGTRLTVV.

V and J are TRBV9 and TRBJ1-4; D may be TRBD1 (6 bases). Germline loops: CDR1 SGDLS, CDR2 YYNGEE. This CDR3 has 15 residues. The V end lost 4 bases, the J end lost 5 bases, and 15 bases lay between the germline ends. Here the CDR3 DNA reads TGTGCCAGCAGCCCAGAGGGGACACGAAATGAAAAACTGTTTTTT. This gives the protein CASSPEGTRNEKLFF.

The sample holds a few counts of this clone. This sample includes further DNA sequences coding for the same CDR3. The chain links TRBV7-9 to TRBJ2-7; D is ambiguous. V was trimmed by 1 base and J by 6 bases, leaving 4 bases between them. Per germline, CDR1 SEHNR and CDR2 FQNEAQ (reference sequence). The CDR3 contains 11 residues. This CDR3 reads CASSLGPEQYF. Written as DNA, the CDR3 is TGTGCCAGCAGCTTAGGGCCCGAGCAGTACTTC. Complete variable domain (other parts from reference TRBV7-9 and TRBJ2-7): DTGVSQNPRHKITKRGQNVTFRCDPISEHNRLYWYRQTLGQGPEFLTYFQNEAQLEKSRLLSDRFSAERPKGSFSTLEIQRTEQGDSAMYLCASSLGPEQYFGPGTRLTVT.

V usage is TRBV9 and J usage is TRBJ1-1; D remains ambiguous. The CDR3 length is 12 residues. V lost 1 base, J lost 7 bases, and 8 bases lay in between. Per germline, CDR1 SGDLS and CDR2 YYNGEE. CDR3 amino acids: CASSVPGGEAFF. The DNA of the CDR3 is TGTGCCAGCAGCGTACCAGGAGGTGAAGCTTTCTTT.

This clone was seen only once. Other DNA sequences in the same sample also yield this CDR3. The CDR3 DNA follows: TGTGCCAGCAGGTTGCTAGCGGGAAGCACAGATACGCAGTATTTT. This sequence encodes CASRLLAGSTDTQYF. The chain is built from TRBV6-5 and TRBJ2-3, with 9 bases fitting TRBD2. V lost 6 bases and J lost 0; bases outside the gene matches: 4. This CDR3 contains 15 residues. The germline V gene has CDR1 MNHEY and CDR2 SVGAGI.

This clone has only one observation. This rearrangement joins TRBV2 to TRBJ2-5; the D gene is possibly TRBD1 (6 bases). This CDR3 spans 13 amino acids. The V gene's germline CDR1 is SNHLY and CDR2 FYNNEI. Trimming took off 8 bases at V and 0 bases at J, with 10 bases between the two ends. The chain's CDR3 is CASDTGNQETQYF. The CDR3 nucleotides read TGTGCCAGCGATACAGGGAACCAAGAGACCCAGTACTTC.

The chain couples TRBV9 to TRBJ1-6, with 7 positions matching TRBD1. The germline V gene has CDR1 SGDLS and CDR2 YYNGEE. The CDR3 consists of 14 residues. V trimming: 4 bases; J trimming: 11 bases; junction bases outside the gene matches: 9. CDR3 coding DNA: TGTGCCAGCAGCCCAGGGGGGGTCGGAGCACCCCTCCACTTT. This sequence encodes CASSPGGVGAPLHF.

The chain carries TRBV4-1 and TRBJ2-2; D remains unclear. Germline V gene sequence: CDR1 MGHRA, CDR2 YSYEKL. V was clipped by 4 bases and J by 7 bases, with 13 bases between them. The CDR3 runs 14 residues. The CDR3 here is CASSPSDLGGELFF. For the CDR3, the DNA is TGCGCCAGCAGCCCTTCCGACTTGGGCGGGGAGCTGTTTTTT.

The genes are TRBV10-2 and TRBJ1-1; possibly TRBD1 for D (5 bases). Trimming pared 8 bases from V and 4 bases from J, leaving 17 bases between. This CDR3 comprises 14 residues. Germline V gene data show CDR1 as WSHSY and CDR2 as SAAADI. The CDR3 region is CASSTTGGGTEAFF. CDR3 coding DNA: TGCGCCAGCTCGACTACGGGGGGAGGCACTGAAGCTTTCTTT.

The genes are TRBV6-5 and TRBJ2-1; the D gene is possibly TRBD1 (6 bases). There are 15 residues in the CDR3. Germline V lookup: CDR1 MNHEY, CDR2 SVGAGI. Deletions cut 0 bases from V and 4 bases from J, with 10 bases between. The CDR3, as DNA: TGTGCCAGCAGTTACTCGAAACAGGGTTACAATGAGCAGTTCTTC. Protein product: CASSYSKQGYNEQFF.

The chain has TRBV7-9 and TRBJ1-3; D is undetermined. In germline, CDR1 is SEHNR, CDR2 FQNEAQ (reference sequence). V lost 5 bases and J 4 bases, leaving 6 bases between the germline ends. The length of the CDR3 is 12 residues. CDR3 in amino acids: CASSHGGNTIYF. CDR3 sequence (DNA): TGTGCCAGCAGCCACGGGGGAAACACCATATATTTT.

The V call is TRBV2, the J call TRBJ2-1, with 9 bases lining up with TRBD2. CDR3 length: 14 amino acids. Germline CDR1 SNHLY, CDR2 FYNNEI. V dropped 7 bases and J dropped 7; count of bases not matched to a gene: 8. CDR3 amino acids: CASKAGGLTNEQFF. CDR3 in DNA: TGTGCCAGCAAAGCGGGGGGATTGACGAATGAGCAGTTCTTC.

The chain recombines TRBV13 with TRBJ2-3, with unresolved D. The germline CDR1 and CDR2 sequences are PRHDT and FYEKMQ (reference sequence). V lost 10 bases and J 2 bases, leaving 10 bases between the germline ends. This CDR3 is 12 amino acids long. CDR3 DNA sequence: TGTGCCACTGCTCGAGCCACAGATACGCAGTATTTT. Protein: CATARATDTQYF.

This clone showed up just once. The rearrangement joins TRBV4-3 to TRBJ1-1; D is possibly TRBD1 (5 bases). Germline values: CDR1 LGHNA, CDR2 YSLEER. The V end was cut by 6 bases, the J end by 0 bases, with 17 bases between. The CDR3 extends over 16 amino acids. CDR3 residues: CASRETGLTVNTEAFF. For the CDR3, the DNA is TGCGCCAGCAGAGAAACAGGTCTTACAGTGAACACTGAAGCTTTCTTT.

This chain joins TRBV14 and TRBJ1-5; D unclear. Trimming cost V 0 bases and J 3 bases, with 3 bases left between them. Germline lookup yields CDR1 SGHDN and CDR2 FVKESK. CDR3 length: 13 residues. As DNA, the CDR3 is TGTGCCAGCAGCCAAGATCACAATCAGCCCCAGCATTTT. As protein: CASSQDHNQPQHF.